Sequencing of this TCR beta chain was carried out in a study of blood T cell repertoires in COVID-19. Whole-study context: Samples representing acute and convalescent COVID-19 were sourced from the United States, Italy and Spain. From T cells, B-cell-depleted T cells, or PBMCs came the material, which was cDNA or gDNA.

About this clone: Other DNA sequences of this sample code for an identical CDR3.

In the original analysis: Reference gene primer amplification yielded estimated nucleated cell counts. The table came from immunoSEQ multiplex PCR; TCRdb's copy has only in-frame clones and leaves some out. V, J and clone size reflect that table, while D and trimming were determined from the DNA. The sample lists a few hundred thousand clones; around 75% were seen once. This receptor was identified in a human donor in a cohort sampled during active COVID-19. Material: peripheral blood.

CDR3 nucleotides: TGCGCCAGCTCCCGATTTGACTGGCGGAATGAGCAGTTCTTC. Translated: CASSRFDWRNEQFF. The rearrangement uses TRBV4-1 and TRBJ2-1; D remains unclear. The V and J ends lost 8 bases and 7 bases respectively, with 18 bases between them. This CDR3 spans 14 amino acids. The germline V gene has CDR1 MGHRA and CDR2 YSYEKL.